This TCR beta chain was profiled in a study of CD8+CD57+ T cells in acquired aplastic anemia. All patients picked for sequencing had shown, by flow cytometry, an expansion of CD8+CD57+ cells. Study conclusions and caveats: Researchers report that twenty-nine CD8+ CDR3 sequences appeared in both patients and controls.

The germline CDR1 and CDR2 sequences are SGDLS and YYNGEE. The ends were cut back, 9 bases at V and 7 bases at J, with 23 bases in the middle. The CDR3 spans 15 residues. TCR beta VDJ combinations and CDR3 sequences were profiled from genomic DNA. TCRdb used MiXCR to reprocess the reads, holding one entry per CDR3 protein. This table has 270,000 or so distinct CDR3 sequences, around 82% appearing once. As to this clonotype: What it recognizes is unknown.

The sequenced sample was sorted CD4+, CD8+, or CD8+CD57+ T cells (not recorded which) from PBMCs. The chain couples TRBV9 to TRBJ1-5; D is ambiguous. This receptor was identified in a human donor with aplastic anemia. CDR3 sequence: CATSVPVPGSQPQHF. CDR3 DNA sequence: TGTGCCACCAGTGTCCCGGTCCCTGGCTCCCAGCCCCAGCATTTT.